The 4 T cell receptor beta chains given below trace back to one sample, sequenced in a study of siplizumab effects on memory and regulatory T cells. Assay: immunoSEQ multiplex PCR; the TCRdb copy retains only in-frame clones and omits some. The table includes around 97,000 clones, over 90% detected once. Sequenced sample: non-Treg CD4+ T cells sorted from blood. The source of these receptors is a human donor in good health.

The genes are TRBV13 and TRBJ2-1; D remains unclear. This CDR3 is 14 amino acids long. Germline V gene sequence: CDR1 PRHDT, CDR2 FYEKMQ (reference sequence). V was pared by 2 bases and J by 9 bases, with 14 bases between. CDR3 region: CASSLKLVGSEQFF. CDR3 DNA sequence: TGTGCCAGCAGCTTAAAGTTGGTGGGGTCTGAGCAGTTCTTC. The whole variable domain, filled in from reference TRBV13 and TRBJ2-1, reads AAGVIQSPRHLIKEKRETATLKCYPIPRHDTVYWYQQGPGQDPQFLISFYEKMQSDKGSIPDRFSAQQFSDYHSELNMSSLELGDSALYFCASSLKLVGSEQFFGPGTRLTVL.

This clone was found once. As DNA, the CDR3 is TGTGCCAGCAGTTTAGGTGGGGGGGGACTAGCGGGAGTAGGGCAGTTCTTC. It encodes CASSLGGGGLAGVGQFF. The rearrangement uses TRBV28 and TRBJ2-1, with 14 nucleotides matching TRBD2. J was trimmed by 12 bases and V by 2 bases; bases with no gene match: 12. From germline, CDR1 is MDHEN and CDR2 SYDVKM. This CDR3 spans 17 amino acids.

This chain joins TRBV6-5 and TRBJ2-2, with D perhaps TRBD2 (6 bases). Germline assignment: CDR1 MNHEY and CDR2 SVGAGI. The V and J ends lost 6 bases and 1 base respectively, with 12 bases between them. The length of the CDR3 is 15 residues. Here the CDR3 DNA reads TGTGCCAGCAGGTGGGGAGGAGGGAACACCGGGGAGCTGTTTTTT. The encoded protein is CASRWGGGNTGELFF.

This sequence joins TRBV15 and TRBJ2-5; 10 bases match TRBD2. CDR3 length: 16 amino acids. From germline, CDR1 is LNHNV and CDR2 YYDKDF (reference sequence). After removal of 5 bases from V and 4 bases from J, the junction contained 10 bases not matched to a gene. This CDR3 is CATSPASGSGSETQYF. Written as DNA, the CDR3 is TGTGCCACCAGCCCGGCTAGCGGGAGTGGGTCAGAGACCCAGTACTTC.